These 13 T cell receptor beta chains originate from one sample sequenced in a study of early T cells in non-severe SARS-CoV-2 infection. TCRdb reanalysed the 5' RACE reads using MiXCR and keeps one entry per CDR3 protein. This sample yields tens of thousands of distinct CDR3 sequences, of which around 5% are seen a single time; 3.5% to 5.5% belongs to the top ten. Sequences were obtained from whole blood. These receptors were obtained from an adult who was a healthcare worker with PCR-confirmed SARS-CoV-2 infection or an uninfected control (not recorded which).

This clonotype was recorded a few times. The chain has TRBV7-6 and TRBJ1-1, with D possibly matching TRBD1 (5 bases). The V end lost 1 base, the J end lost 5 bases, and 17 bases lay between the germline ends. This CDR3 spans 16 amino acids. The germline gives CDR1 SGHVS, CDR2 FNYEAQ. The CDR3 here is CASSLVGQTVGTEAFF. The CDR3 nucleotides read TGTGCCAGCAGCTTAGTGGGGCAGACGGTGGGAACTGAAGCTTTCTTT.

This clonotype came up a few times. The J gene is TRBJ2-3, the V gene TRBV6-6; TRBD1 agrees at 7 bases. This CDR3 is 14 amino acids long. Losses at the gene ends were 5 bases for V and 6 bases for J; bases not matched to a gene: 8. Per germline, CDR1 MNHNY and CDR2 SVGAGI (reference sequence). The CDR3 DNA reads TGTGCCAGCAGTAGGGACAGCGTGGGCGATACGCAGTATTTT. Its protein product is CASSRDSVGDTQYF.

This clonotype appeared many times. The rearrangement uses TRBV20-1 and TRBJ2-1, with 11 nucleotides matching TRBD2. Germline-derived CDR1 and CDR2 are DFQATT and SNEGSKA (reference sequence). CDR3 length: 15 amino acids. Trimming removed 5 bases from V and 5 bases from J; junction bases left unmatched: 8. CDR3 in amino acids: CSAEGTSGRNNEQFF. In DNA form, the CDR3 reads TGCAGTGCTGAGGGAACTAGCGGGAGAAACAATGAGCAGTTCTTC.

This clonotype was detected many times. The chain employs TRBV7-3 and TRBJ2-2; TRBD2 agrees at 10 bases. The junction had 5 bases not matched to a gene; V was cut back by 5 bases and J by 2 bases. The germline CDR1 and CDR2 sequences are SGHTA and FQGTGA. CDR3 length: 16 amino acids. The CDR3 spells CASSPGLASNTGELFF. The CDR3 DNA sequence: TGTGCCAGCAGCCCGGGACTAGCGTCCAACACCGGGGAGCTGTTTTTT.

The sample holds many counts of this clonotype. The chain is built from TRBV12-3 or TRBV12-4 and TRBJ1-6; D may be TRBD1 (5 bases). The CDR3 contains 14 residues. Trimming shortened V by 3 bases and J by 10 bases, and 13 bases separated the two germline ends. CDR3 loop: CASSLGGERSPLHF. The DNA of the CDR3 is TGTGCCAGCAGTTTGGGGGGGGAGCGGTCACCCCTCCACTTT.

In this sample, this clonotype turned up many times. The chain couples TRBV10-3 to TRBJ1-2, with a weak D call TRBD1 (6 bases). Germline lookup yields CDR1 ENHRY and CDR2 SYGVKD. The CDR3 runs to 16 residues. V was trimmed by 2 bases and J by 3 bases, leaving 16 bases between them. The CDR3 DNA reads TGTGCCATCAGTGAGGCGGGGGCAGGGCCCGACTATGGCTACACCTTC. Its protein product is CAISEAGAGPDYGYTF.

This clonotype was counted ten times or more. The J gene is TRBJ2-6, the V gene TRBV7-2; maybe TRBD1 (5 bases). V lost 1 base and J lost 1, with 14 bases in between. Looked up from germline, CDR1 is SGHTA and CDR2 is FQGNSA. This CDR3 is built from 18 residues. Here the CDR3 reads CASSLVRGPSSGANVLTF. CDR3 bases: TGTGCCAGCAGCTTAGTTAGGGGCCCGTCGTCTGGGGCCAACGTCCTGACTTTC.

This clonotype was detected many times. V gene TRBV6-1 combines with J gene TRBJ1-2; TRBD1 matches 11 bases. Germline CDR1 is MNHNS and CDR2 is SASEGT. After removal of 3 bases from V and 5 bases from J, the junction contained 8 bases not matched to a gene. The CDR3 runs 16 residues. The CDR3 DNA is TGTGCCAGCAGTGACTCCGGGACAGGGGGTCTGTATGGCTACACCTTC. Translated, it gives CASSDSGTGGLYGYTF.

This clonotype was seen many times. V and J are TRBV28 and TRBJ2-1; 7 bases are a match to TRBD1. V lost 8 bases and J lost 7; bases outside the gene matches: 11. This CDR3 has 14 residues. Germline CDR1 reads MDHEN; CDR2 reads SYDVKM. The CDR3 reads CASGDTGTANEQFF. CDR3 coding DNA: TGTGCCAGCGGTGATACCGGGACAGCAAATGAGCAGTTCTTC.

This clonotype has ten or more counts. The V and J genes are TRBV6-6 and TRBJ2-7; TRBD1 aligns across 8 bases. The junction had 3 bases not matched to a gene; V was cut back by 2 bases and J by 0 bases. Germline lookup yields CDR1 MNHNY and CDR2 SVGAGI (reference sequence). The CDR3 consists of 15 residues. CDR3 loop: CASSYGQGVSYEQYF. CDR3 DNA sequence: TGTGCCAGCAGTTACGGACAGGGCGTCTCCTACGAGCAGTACTTC.

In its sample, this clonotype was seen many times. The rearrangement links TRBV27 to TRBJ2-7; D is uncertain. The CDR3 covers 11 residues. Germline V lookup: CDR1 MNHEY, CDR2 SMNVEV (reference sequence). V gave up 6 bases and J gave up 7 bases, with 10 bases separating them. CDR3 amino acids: CASRDAVEQYF. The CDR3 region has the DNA TGTGCCAGCAGGGACGCAGTGGAGCAGTACTTC.

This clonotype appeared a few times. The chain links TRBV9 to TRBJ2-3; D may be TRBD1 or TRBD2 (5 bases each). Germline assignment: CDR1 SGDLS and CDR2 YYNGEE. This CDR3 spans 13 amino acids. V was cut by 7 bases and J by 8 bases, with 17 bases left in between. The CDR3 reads CASEWGRGSTQYF. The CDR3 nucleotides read TGTGCCAGCGAGTGGGGACGAGGGAGTACGCAGTATTTT.

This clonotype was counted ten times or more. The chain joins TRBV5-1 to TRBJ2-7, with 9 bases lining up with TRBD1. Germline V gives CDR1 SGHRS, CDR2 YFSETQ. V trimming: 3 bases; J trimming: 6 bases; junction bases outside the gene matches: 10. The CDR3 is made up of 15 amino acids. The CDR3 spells CASSSEAGTGSEQYF. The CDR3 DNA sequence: TGCGCCAGCAGCTCCGAAGCCGGGACAGGGAGCGAGCAGTACTTC.